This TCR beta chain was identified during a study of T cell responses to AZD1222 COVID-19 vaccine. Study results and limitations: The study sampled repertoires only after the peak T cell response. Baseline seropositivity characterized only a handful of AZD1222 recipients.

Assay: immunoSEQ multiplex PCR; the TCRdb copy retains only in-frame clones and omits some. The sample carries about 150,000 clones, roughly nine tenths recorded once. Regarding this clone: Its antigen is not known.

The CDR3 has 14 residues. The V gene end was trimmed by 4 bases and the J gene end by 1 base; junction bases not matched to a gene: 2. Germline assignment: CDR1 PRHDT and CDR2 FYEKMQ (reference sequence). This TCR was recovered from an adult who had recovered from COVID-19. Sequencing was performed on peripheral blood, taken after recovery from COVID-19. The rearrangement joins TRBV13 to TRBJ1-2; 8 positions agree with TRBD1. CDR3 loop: CASSSGQGNYGYTF. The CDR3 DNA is TGTGCCAGCAGCTCCGGACAGGGTAACTATGGCTACACCTTC. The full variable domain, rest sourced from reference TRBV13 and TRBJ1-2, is AAGVIQSPRHLIKEKRETATLKCYPIPRHDTVYWYQQGPGQDPQFLISFYEKMQSDKGSIPDRFSAQQFSDYHSELNMSSLELGDSALYFCASSSGQGNYGYTFGSGTRLTVV.